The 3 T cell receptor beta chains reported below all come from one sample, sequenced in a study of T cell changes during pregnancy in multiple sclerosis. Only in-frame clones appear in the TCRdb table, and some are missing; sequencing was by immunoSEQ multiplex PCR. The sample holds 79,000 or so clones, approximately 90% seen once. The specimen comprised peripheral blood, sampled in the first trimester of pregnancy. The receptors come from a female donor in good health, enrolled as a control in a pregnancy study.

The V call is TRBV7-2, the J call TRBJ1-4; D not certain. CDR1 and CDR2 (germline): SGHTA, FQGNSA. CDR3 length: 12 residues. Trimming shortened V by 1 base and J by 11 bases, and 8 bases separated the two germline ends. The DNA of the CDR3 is TGTGCCAGCAGCTTAGAACGCGGTAAACTGTTTTTT. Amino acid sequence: CASSLERGKLFF.

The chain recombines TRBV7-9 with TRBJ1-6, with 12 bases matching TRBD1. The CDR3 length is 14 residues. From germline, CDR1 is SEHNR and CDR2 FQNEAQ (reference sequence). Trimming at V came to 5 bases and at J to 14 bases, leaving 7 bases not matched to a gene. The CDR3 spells CASSQTGTGGTLHF. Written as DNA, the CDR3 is TGTGCCAGCAGCCAAACCGGGACAGGGGGCACCCTCCACTTT.

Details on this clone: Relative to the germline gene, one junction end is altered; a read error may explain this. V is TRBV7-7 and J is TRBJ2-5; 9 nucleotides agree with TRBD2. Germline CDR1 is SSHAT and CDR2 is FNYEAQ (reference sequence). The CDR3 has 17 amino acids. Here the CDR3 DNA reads TGTGCTAGCAGCTTAAGACTAGCGGAAGCACGGATGGGGACCCAGTACTTC. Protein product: CASSLRLAEARMGTQYF.